The 7 T cell receptor beta chains below all came from one sample that was sequenced in a study of T-cell reconstitution after alpha-beta-depleted transplantation in children. Unique molecular identifiers were built into the TCRbeta library. TCRdb re-called the PCR reads with MiXCR, one entry per CDR3 protein. The sample records about 460,000 distinct CDR3 sequences, roughly a tenth being singletons. The sequences come from PBMCs, collected before TCRalphabeta/CD19-depleted stem cell transplant. All receptors derive from a child between 2 and 9 years old with inherited bone marrow failure, due to receive a stem cell transplant.

This clonotype was seen a handful of times. This rearrangement joins TRBV18 to TRBJ2-1, with 7 bases aligning to TRBD2. This CDR3 comprises 16 residues. V was pared by 2 bases and J by 6 bases, with 10 bases of the junction left unmatched. Germline CDR1 reads KGHSH; CDR2 reads LQKENI. The CDR3 region has the DNA TGTGCCAGCTCACCAATCCCCCAGGGAGGGTTCAATGAGCAGTTCTTC. It yields the protein CASSPIPQGGFNEQFF.

This chain links TRBV5-1 with TRBJ2-7; 9 nucleotides match TRBD1. CDR1 SGHRS and CDR2 YFSETQ come from the germline V gene. J lost 3 bases, V lost 3 bases, and 10 bases had no gene match. The CDR3 runs to 16 residues. This CDR3 is CASSSDGTGYFYEQYF. The CDR3 nucleotides read TGCGCCAGCAGCTCAGACGGGACAGGGTATTTCTACGAGCAGTACTTC.

The table lists this clonotype with a few counts. The chain joins TRBV20-1 to TRBJ2-1, with TRBD1 as a possible D gene (6 bases). Per the germline V gene, CDR1 is DFQATT and CDR2 is SNEGSKA (reference sequence). The CDR3 extends over 12 amino acids. V shed 3 bases and J shed 10 bases, with 13 bases lying between them. In DNA, the CDR3 is TGCAGTGCTAGGGGGGCGCTCTGGGAGCAGTTCTTC. It is translated as CSARGALWEQFF.

The J gene is TRBJ2-1, the V gene TRBV19, with D possibly TRBD2 on 6 matching bases. Germline V gives CDR1 LNHDA, CDR2 SQIVND (reference sequence). Trimming took 0 bases from V and 7 from J, leaving 13 bases between them. The CDR3 has 15 residues. CDR3 sequence (DNA): TGTGCCAGTAGTATAGATGGAGGGCCGGGAAATGAGCAGTTCTTC. Amino acid sequence: CASSIDGGPGNEQFF.

This clonotype was picked up many times. The chain links TRBV15 to TRBJ2-3; no definite D call. V was clipped by 2 bases and J by 6 bases, with 9 bases between them. Germline-derived CDR1 and CDR2 are LNHNV and YYDKDF (reference sequence). The CDR3 is 13 amino acids. The CDR3 is CATSRIPYDTQYF. CDR3 in DNA: TGTGCCACCAGCAGAATCCCGTACGATACGCAGTATTTT.

This clonotype occurred a few times. The V call is TRBV20-1, the J call TRBJ2-7; D remains unclear. The germline V gene encodes CDR1 DFQATT and CDR2 SNEGSKA (reference sequence). V shed 6 bases and J shed 3 bases, with 18 bases lying between them. The CDR3 loop spans 14 amino acids. The CDR3 coding sequence is TGCAGTGCCCGGAGACTGGATACATTCTACGAGCAGTACTTC. Translation gives CSARRLDTFYEQYF.

This clonotype has at least ten counts. This rearrangement joins TRBV5-1 to TRBJ2-7, with TRBD2 matching 11 bases. V lost 1 base to trimming and J lost 1 base; unmatched junction nucleotides: 4. Germline V gene lookup returns CDR1 SGHRS and CDR2 YFSETQ. This CDR3 is 16 amino acids long. The DNA of the CDR3 is TGCGCCAGCAGCTTGTTCACTAGCGGGAGTTCCTACGAGCAGTACTTC. It encodes CASSLFTSGSSYEQYF.